Listed below are T cell receptor beta chains from one sample, sequenced in a study of technical replicates of blood from a handful of donors. Using immunoSEQ multiplex PCR, the repertoire was profiled, and TCRdb retains in-frame clones only, with some absent. The sample has some 80,000 clones, approximately 90% seen once. The sample taken for sequencing was T cells isolated from PBMCs. These receptors came from a human donor in good health. Both conserved end residues are part of each CDR3. D genes are given only for firm matches.

TRBV4-1,-,TRBJ2-3,CASSQTPPGSQYF,TGCGCCAGCAGCCAAACTCCTCCGGGGTCGCAGTATTTT
TRBV5-1,-,TRBJ1-1,CASSLLGPEAFF,TGCGCCAGCAGCTTGTTGGGGCCTGAAGCTTTCTTT
TRBV5-4,-,TRBJ2-2,CASSSPANTGELFF,TGTGCCAGCAGCTCCCCAGCGAACACCGGGGAGCTGTTTTTT
TRBV11-2,TRBD2,TRBJ2-1,CASTYRTSGSTYNEQFF,TGTGCCAGCACCTATAGGACTAGCGGCTCGACCTACAATGAGCAGTTCTTC
TRBV4-1,-,TRBJ2-3,CASSQDQIRSIF,-
TRBV10-1,TRBD1,TRBJ2-1,CASSGGAQGEIEQFF,TGCGCCAGCAGTGGGGGAGCACAGGGGGAAATTGAGCAGTTCTTC
TRBV6-5,-,TRBJ2-5,CASRPFSHRHF,TGTGCCAGCAGACCTTTCAGCCACAGGCACTTC
TRBV5-1,-,TRBJ2-2,CATSLLRSGELFF,TGCGCCACCTCATTACTAAGGAGCGGGGAGCTGTTTTTT
TRBV30,-,TRBJ2-7,CAWSIGHAYEQYF,TGTGCCTGGAGCATAGGACACGCCTACGAGCAGTACTTC
TRBV27,-,TRBJ2-2,CASSFAETENTGELFF,TGTGCCAGCAGTTTCGCCGAGACTGAGAACACCGGGGAGCTGTTTTTT
TRBV5-1,TRBD1,TRBJ2-7,CASSPGTGSYEQYF,TGCGCCAGCAGCCCCGGGACAGGGAGCTACGAGCAGTACTTC
TRBV5-1,TRBD2,TRBJ2-1,CASSPRLAGDNEQFF,TGCGCCAGCAGCCCGAGACTAGCGGGAGACAATGAGCAGTTCTTC
TRBV13,-,TRBJ2-7,CASSFLASGLEAVYEQYF,TGTGCCAGCAGCTTTCTGGCCTCTGGTCTGGAAGCGGTCTACGAGCAGTACTTC
TRBV20-1,TRBD1,TRBJ1-1,CSGTTGDEVFF,TGCAGTGGCACGACAGGGGATGAAGTTTTCTTT
TRBV9,-,TRBJ2-1,CASSPRLGHNEQFF,TGTGCCAGCAGCCCTCGACTAGGTCACAATGAGCAGTTCTTC
TRBV7-9,-,TRBJ1-6,CASSVQTGNSPLHF,TGTGCCAGCAGCGTCCAAACAGGGAATTCACCCCTCCACTTT
TRBV7-6,TRBD1,TRBJ2-5,CASSLGTGGQETQYF,TGTGCCAGCAGCTTAGGAACAGGGGGCCAAGAGACCCAGTACTTC
TRBV11-2,TRBD1,TRBJ2-7,CASSLTTGALREQYF,TGTGCCAGCAGCTTAACTACAGGGGCGTTACGCGAGCAGTACTTC
TRBV27,-,TRBJ2-2,CASRVLASGELFF,TGTGCCAGCAGGGTCCTAGCATCCGGGGAGCTGTTTTTT
TRBV6-5,-,TRBJ2-7,CASSYSISQGEHEQYF,TGTGCCAGCAGTTACTCGATATCACAGGGTGAACACGAGCAGTACTTC
TRBV28,TRBD1,TRBJ2-4,CASSLTGGPSSIQYF,TGTGCCAGCAGTCTAACAGGGGGCCCGTCTAGCATTCAGTACTTC
TRBV19,TRBD1,TRBJ1-6,CASRGQRGSPLHF,TGTGCCAGTAGGGGACAGAGGGGTTCACCCCTCCACTTT